This TCR beta chain derives from a study of cytomegalovirus exposure and HLA in healthy donors. Study overall: Among the 300 to 400 donors who were genotyped, around 77% fell in the genetic ancestry cluster that is associated with self-reported Caucasian donors. Study-level results: Excluded were some V segments that proved indistinguishable, including TRBV6-2 and TRBV6-3.

The PCR was carried out with 60 Vbeta primers and 13 Jbeta primers. Libraries were prepared by immunoSEQ multiplex PCR; TCRdb keeps only in-frame clonotypes and omits some of them. The data contain roughly 120,000 clones, about 8.5% of them singletons. This clone was picked up a small number of times. Its antigen is unidentified. At one of its ends the junction is not consistent with the germline gene, which may arise from a read error. The germline CDR1 and CDR2 sequences are LGHNA and YSLEER. The CDR3 sequence is 9 residues long. The rearrangement uses TRBV4-3 and TRBJ2-3; tentatively, D is TRBD2 (5 bases). Material for sequencing was PBMCs. The sequence came from a man between 35 and 55 years old in good health and CMV-seronegative. The CDR3 DNA reads TGCGCCAGCAGCCAACCCCTAGCCTTT. Its protein is CASSQPLAF.